These 15 T cell receptor beta chains were all obtained from the same sample, sequenced in a study of control samples from healthy donors and cancer patients. This table comes from immunoSEQ multiplex PCR, and its TCRdb copy is limited to in-frame clones, with some not included. This table holds some 87,000 clones, 80% to 90% found once. The sample comprised PBMCs. The receptor source for this set is a man aged 55 to 70 with head and neck cancer.

V is TRBV4-1 and J is TRBJ2-2; D ambiguous. Trimming stripped 0 bases from V and 5 bases from J, with 10 bases between. The CDR3 contains 15 residues. The germline gives CDR1 MGHRA, CDR2 YSYEKL. This CDR3 reads CASSQDNRRTGELFF. CDR3 nucleotide sequence: TGCGCCAGCAGCCAAGATAATCGGCGGACCGGGGAGCTGTTTTTT.

The V gene is TRBV5-5, the J gene TRBJ1-5; D not resolved. Per the germline V gene, CDR1 is SGHKS and CDR2 is YYEKEE (reference sequence). This CDR3 spans 13 amino acids. V was shortened by 1 base and J by 5 bases, with 7 bases between the two germline ends. The CDR3 DNA reads TGTGCCAGCAGCTTGTCCGACGATCAGCCCCAGCATTTT. It encodes CASSLSDDQPQHF. The variable domain in full, with the rest retrieved from reference TRBV5-5 and TRBJ1-5, is DAGVTQSPTHLIKTRGQQVTLRCSPISGHKSVSWYQQVLGQGPQFIFQYYEKEERGRGNFPDRFSARQFPNYSSELNVNALLLGDSALYLCASSLSDDQPQHFGDGTRLSIL.

This chain links TRBV7-2 with TRBJ1-1; TRBD1 might be the D (6 bases). Trimming cost V 1 base and J 4 bases, with 10 bases left between them. Germline-derived CDR1 and CDR2 are SGHTA and FQGNSA. The CDR3 length is 14 residues. DNA of the CDR3: TGTGCCAGCAGCTTAGGGGGGCGGGCCACTGAAGCTTTCTTT. Protein: CASSLGGRATEAFF.

The chain joins TRBV19 to TRBJ1-5; no clear D. V gave up 7 bases and J gave up 6 bases, with 22 bases separating them. Germline CDR1 and CDR2: LNHDA and SQIVND (reference sequence). The CDR3 is made up of 16 amino acids. In DNA form, the CDR3 reads TGTGCCAGTACCAAGGGCAGGTTAATCGAGGGTCAGCCCCAGCATTTT. This gives the protein CASTKGRLIEGQPQHF. The full variable domain, rest sourced from reference TRBV19 and TRBJ1-5, is DGGITQSPKYLFRKEGQNVTLSCEQNLNHDAMYWYRQDPGQGLRLIYYSQIVNDFQKGDIAEGYSVSREKKESFPLTVTSAQKNPTAFYLCASTKGRLIEGQPQHFGDGTRLSIL.

This sequence joins TRBV10-3 and TRBJ2-1; TRBD2 aligns across 10 bases. Looked up from germline, CDR1 is ENHRY and CDR2 is SYGVKD. After removal of 3 bases from V and 7 bases from J, the junction contained 3 bases not matched to a gene. The length of the CDR3 is 14 residues. CDR3 nucleotide sequence: TGTGCCATCAGTGACCCTAGCGGGAGTAATGAGCAGTTCTTC. Translating it yields CAISDPSGSNEQFF.

This clone was seen only a few times. This chain connects TRBV6-6 to TRBJ1-1; TRBD1 might be the D (5 bases). The CDR3 runs 14 residues. Trimming stripped 4 bases from V and 8 bases from J, with 17 bases between. Germline values: CDR1 MNHNY, CDR2 SVGAGI (reference sequence). CDR3 DNA sequence: TGTGCCAGCAGTTCCCGAACTGGGGGGAGAGAAGCTTTCTTT. Residues: CASSSRTGGREAFF.

With regard to this clone: This specimen includes other DNA sequences encoding the same CDR3. The rearrangement joins TRBV7-8 to TRBJ2-3; D is unresolved. V dropped 3 bases and J dropped 3 bases, with 1 base sitting between them. This CDR3 comprises 11 residues. Germline V lookup: CDR1 SGHVS, CDR2 FQNEAQ. CDR3 residues: CASSLTDTQYF. In nucleotides, the CDR3 is TGTGCCAGCAGCTTGACAGATACGCAGTATTTT.

This clone qualifies as medium-sized (0.01 to 0.1%). The V call is TRBV5-4, the J call TRBJ2-7; unclear D gene. The CDR3 spans 18 residues. V was cut by 1 base and J by 2 bases, with 22 bases left in between. From germline, CDR1 is SGHNT and CDR2 YYREEE (reference sequence). The CDR3 is CASSLSIRTQAQTYEQYF. The CDR3 DNA follows: TGTGCCAGCAGCTTGTCAATCCGCACGCAGGCACAGACCTACGAGCAGTACTTC.

This clone has only one observation. The chain couples TRBV6-5 to TRBJ1-2; 11 bases fit TRBD1. Looked up from germline, CDR1 is MNHEY and CDR2 is SVGAGI. CDR3 length: 15 residues. The V gene end was trimmed by 5 bases and the J gene end by 8 bases; junction bases not matched to a gene: 10. In DNA, the CDR3 is TGTGCCAGCAGTCCTCAAGGGGACAGGGGGTCCGGCTACACCTTC. It is translated as CASSPQGDRGSGYTF.

This clone was recorded once. J is TRBJ1-3 and V is TRBV19; TRBD1 is a possible D gene (5 bases). The length of the CDR3 is 14 residues. V was pared by 7 bases and J by 1 base, with 11 bases between. Germline CDR1 LNHDA, CDR2 SQIVND (reference sequence). Written as DNA, the CDR3 is TGTGCCAGTAAAGGGGCCTGGTCTGGAAACACCATATATTTT. It translates to CASKGAWSGNTIYF.

The chain links TRBV6-5 to TRBJ2-2; weak D call: TRBD1 (5 bases). The V gene lost 6 bases and the J gene lost 4 bases, with 9 bases spanning the gap. Germline V gene sequence: CDR1 MNHEY, CDR2 SVGAGI. CDR3 length: 13 amino acids. For the CDR3, the DNA is TGTGCCAGCAGGCACAGGACCACCGGGGAGCTGTTTTTT. It specifies CASRHRTTGELFF.

The chain has TRBV5-1 and TRBJ2-5; D might be TRBD1 or TRBD2, each matching 5 bases. V dropped 0 bases and J dropped 0 bases, with 6 bases sitting between them. From germline, CDR1 is SGHRS and CDR2 YFSETQ. The CDR3 is 14 amino acids. Written as DNA, the CDR3 is TGCGCCAGCAGCTTGGGGGGGTACCAAGAGACCCAGTACTTC. Its protein product is CASSLGGYQETQYF.

This clone was observed a few times. The rearrangement joins TRBV6-5 to TRBJ2-7; 7 bases align to TRBD2. Germline V gives CDR1 MNHEY, CDR2 SVGAGI. The CDR3 runs to 13 residues. J was trimmed by 3 bases and V by 9 bases; bases with no gene match: 8. The CDR3 here is CASKSGDFYEQYF. As DNA, the CDR3 is TGTGCCAGTAAAAGCGGGGACTTCTACGAGCAGTACTTC.

The CDR3 spells CASSPGQGAYYEQYF. Written as DNA, the CDR3 is TGTGCCAGCAGCCCGGGACAGGGGGCGTACTACGAGCAGTACTTC. The chain combines TRBV7-2 with TRBJ2-7; TRBD1 agrees at 12 bases. The junction had 5 bases not matched to a gene; V was cut back by 5 bases and J by 3 bases. The CDR3 is 15 residues long. Germline CDR1 is SGHTA and CDR2 is FQGNSA.

This chain links TRBV27 with TRBJ2-2; 10 nucleotides line up with TRBD1. V lost 3 bases, J lost 6 bases, and 4 bases stayed unmatched. CDR3 length: 15 amino acids. Germline lookup yields CDR1 MNHEY and CDR2 SMNVEV (reference sequence). The DNA of the CDR3 is TGTGCCAGCAGTTTGACAGGGGGCGGGGCCGGGGAGCTGTTTTTT. It yields the protein CASSLTGGGAGELFF.